This TCR beta chain was sequenced during a study of cytomegalovirus exposure and HLA in healthy donors. Study in general: About 82 million unique TCRs from HLA-typed donors were held in an early release of data. Falling in the Caucasian-associated ancestry cluster were 80% to 90% of under 450 genotyped donors. The study, taken as a whole, reports: Donor immune exposure was known only as CMV serostatus.

To note about this clone: Its antigen remains unidentified.

Though probably carrying unrecorded immune exposures, donors were nominally healthy at sampling. PCR involved 60 Vbeta and 13 Jbeta primers. Measured with immunoSEQ multiplex PCR; TCRdb has only the in-frame clones, and not every one. The sample lists over 90,000 clones, roughly 74% occurring once. Per germline, CDR1 SGDLS and CDR2 YYNGEE. V gave up 4 bases and J gave up 1 base, with 13 bases separating them. The CDR3 sequence is 15 residues long. The chain couples TRBV9 to TRBJ2-3; tentative D call: TRBD1 (6 bases). Sequencing was done on a sample of PBMCs. The receptor was isolated from a woman in her 70s in good health and CMV-seropositive. CDR3 region: CASSLQGHGTDTQYF. The CDR3 DNA is TGTGCCAGCAGCCTACAGGGTCATGGCACAGATACGCAGTATTTT.